This TCR beta chain was recovered during a study of blood T cell repertoires in COVID-19. TCRdb keeps only in-frame clones here, not all; method: immunoSEQ multiplex PCR. The top ten hold roughly 20% of the sample, which has about 200,000 clones, 85% seen once. This clone occurred once. The germline CDR1 and CDR2 sequences are GTSNPN and SVGIG (reference sequence). The germline V and J ends were trimmed by 2 bases and 8 bases, with 12 bases remaining between them. The CDR3 length is 13 residues. Donors were grouped by their self-reported clinical history. The sample comprised PBMCs or T cells enriched from blood (not recorded which). This TCR derives from a man aged 40-49 years who had recovered from COVID-19. The chain employs TRBV30 and TRBJ1-4; TRBD1 might be the D (6 bases). CDR3 DNA: TGTGCCTGGAGTACCAGGGGAAGGGAAAAACTGTTTTTT. Protein sequence: CAWSTRGREKLFF.